What follows describes a single T cell receptor beta chain. Noted treatment: 15 to 20 received Ad26.COV2.S at low or high dose, single or two shots; about five received placebo; per-sample allocation not given. Sampling was done on day 63 after the first vaccine or placebo injection. This table comes from immunoSEQ multiplex PCR, and its TCRdb copy is limited to in-frame clones, with some not included. Of approximately 360,000 clones in the sample, 83% are singletons; the top ten hold about 7.4%. The trim removed 3 bases at V and 8 bases at J, leaving 7 bases unmatched. The V gene's germline CDR1 is SGHRS and CDR2 YFSETQ. The CDR3 extends over 15 amino acids. This sample was included in a study of Ad26.COV2.S vaccination and SARS-CoV-2 variants.

The TCR comes from a person aged 18 to 59 who received the Ad26.COV2.S COVID-19 vaccine or a placebo. The rearrangement joins TRBV5-1 to TRBJ1-4; 10 bases match TRBD1. This specimen consisted of peripheral blood, obtained in a trial of Ad26.COV2.S vaccine versus placebo. The CDR3 DNA is TGCGCCAGCAGCTGGGGGACAGGGGACCGCGAAAAACTGTTTTTT. It yields the protein CASSWGTGDREKLFF.